A selection of T cell receptor beta chains follows, all from one sample in a study of T cell responses to AZD1222 COVID-19 vaccine. Assay used: immunoSEQ multiplex PCR; TCRdb lists only in-frame clones, some missing. The sample yields fewer than 150,000 clones, 88% seen once. This material consisted of peripheral blood, taken on day 0 of AZD1222 vaccination. The receptors come from an adult in good health. The CDR3 runs from the conserved cysteine through the conserved F or W. A D gene is named only where the DNA matches it firmly. Not all rows give a size; the values are once, few, many and, for expanded clones, a class.

j_call clone_size v_call d_call cdr3_nt cdr3_aa
TRBJ1-1 NA TRBV7-2 NA TGTGCCAGCAGCCCCCTCGGGGCAGCTGAAGCTTTCTTT CASSPLGAAEAFF
TRBJ1-3 NA TRBV19 NA TGTGCCAGTAGCAGTGGACGGAACTCTGGAAACACCATATATTTT CASSSGRNSGNTIYF
TRBJ1-2 once TRBV6-6 NA TGTGCCAGCTGGGGACAATATGGCTACACCTTC CASWGQYGYTF
TRBJ1-1 NA TRBV7-2 NA TGTGCCAGCAGCTTAGGGGGGGGATTCATGAACACTGAAGCTTTCTTT CASSLGGGFMNTEAFF
TRBJ2-2 NA TRBV5-6 TRBD1 TGTGCCAGCAGCTTGTGGGACAGGGTCTCCGGGGAGCTGTTTTTT CASSLWDRVSGELFF
TRBJ2-7 NA TRBV5-1 TRBD2 TGCGCCAGCAGCTTAGAACCGGGACTAGAAATCGTCAGTTACGAGCAGTACTTC CASSLEPGLEIVSYEQYF
TRBJ1-3 NA TRBV7-2 NA TGTGCCAGCAGCTCGACGACCCTCGACGTGAACACCATATATTTT CASSSTTLDVNTIYF
TRBJ2-7 NA TRBV9 NA TGTGCCAGCAGCGTAGACCTATACGAGCAGTACTTC CASSVDLYEQYF
TRBJ2-7 NA TRBV4-2 TRBD2 TGTGCCAGCAGCCAATCAGCCCAGCGGGGCCTCTCCTACGAGCAGTACTTC CASSQSAQRGLSYEQYF
TRBJ2-3 NA TRBV5-1 TRBD2 TGCGCCAGCAGCTCTCAAGCGGGGGGGGCAGATACGCAGTATTTT CASSSQAGGADTQYF
TRBJ2-3 NA TRBV6-2/TRBV6-3 NA TGTGCCAGCAGTTGGGCAAGTACGCAGTATTTT CASSWASTQYF
TRBJ1-1 once TRBV6-2/TRBV6-3 NA TGTGCCAGCAGTTACTCGGGGTGGGCCAACACTGAAGCTTTCTTT CASSYSGWANTEAFF
TRBJ1-2 NA TRBV11-1 NA TGTGCCAGCAGCTTATACGGTACCTATGGCTACACCTTC CASSLYGTYGYTF
TRBJ1-2 few TRBV4-1 NA TGCGCCAGCAGCCAAGGGTTGAGCTACACCTTC CASSQGLSYTF
TRBJ1-1 NA TRBV5-4 TRBD1 TGTGCCAGCAGCTCATACAGGGGCACTGAAGCTTTCTTT CASSSYRGTEAFF
TRBJ1-2 few TRBV5-1 NA TGCGCCAGCAGCTTGTTCAGGGGAGCTAACTATGGCTACACCTTC CASSLFRGANYGYTF
TRBJ1-2 NA TRBV27 TRBD1 TGTGCCAGCAGTGCCGCGGGACAGGGCTATGGCTACACCTTC CASSAAGQGYGYTF
TRBJ1-1 NA TRBV19 TRBD1 TGTGCCAGTAGTATTCTGTGGGAGGGGGCGCGTACTGAAGCTTTCTTT CASSILWEGARTEAFF
TRBJ1-6 once TRBV9 NA TGTGCCAGCAGCGTTGGGAGAATGGGAAATTCACCCCTCCACTTT CASSVGRMGNSPLHF
TRBJ1-3 few TRBV9 NA TGTGCCAGCAGCGTAGGGGGCTCCTCTGGAAACACCATATATTTT CASSVGGSSGNTIYF
TRBJ1-2 few TRBV14 TRBD1 TGTGCCAGCAGCCAACAAGGGACAGGGGGAAGGGGCTACACCTTC CASSQQGTGGRGYTF
TRBJ1-1 NA TRBV5-4 TRBD1 TGTGCCAGCAGCCAAGACAGGGGGGTGGCGACTGAAGCTTTCTTT CASSQDRGVATEAFF
TRBJ1-3 NA TRBV18 NA TGTGCCAGCTCACCACCAGGGGTTGGAAACACCATATATTTT CASSPPGVGNTIYF
TRBJ1-3 few TRBV18 TRBD1 TGTGCCAGCCACAGGGGTGGCTCTGGAAACACCATATATTTT CASHRGGSGNTIYF